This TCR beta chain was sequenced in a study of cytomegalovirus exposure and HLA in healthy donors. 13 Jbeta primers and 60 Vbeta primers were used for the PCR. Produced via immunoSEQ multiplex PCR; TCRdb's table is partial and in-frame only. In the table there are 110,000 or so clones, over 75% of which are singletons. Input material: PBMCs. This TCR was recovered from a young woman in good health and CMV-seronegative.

The CDR3 region has the DNA TGTGCCAGCAGCTTGGCGGGGGTTGATGGCTACACCTTC. Amino acid sequence: CASSLAGVDGYTF. The chain has TRBV5-4 and TRBJ1-2; TRBD1 might be the D (5 bases). The germline gives CDR1 SGHNT, CDR2 YYREEE (reference sequence). The CDR3 loop spans 13 amino acids. The ends were cut back, 0 bases at V and 6 bases at J, with 9 bases in the middle. The full variable domain, with the rest looked up from reference TRBV5-4 and TRBJ1-2, is ETGVTQSPTHLIKTRGQQVTLRCSSQSGHNTVSWYQQALGQGPQFIFQYYREEENGRGNFPPRFSGLQFPNYSSELNVNALELDDSALYLCASSLAGVDGYTFGSGTRLTVV.